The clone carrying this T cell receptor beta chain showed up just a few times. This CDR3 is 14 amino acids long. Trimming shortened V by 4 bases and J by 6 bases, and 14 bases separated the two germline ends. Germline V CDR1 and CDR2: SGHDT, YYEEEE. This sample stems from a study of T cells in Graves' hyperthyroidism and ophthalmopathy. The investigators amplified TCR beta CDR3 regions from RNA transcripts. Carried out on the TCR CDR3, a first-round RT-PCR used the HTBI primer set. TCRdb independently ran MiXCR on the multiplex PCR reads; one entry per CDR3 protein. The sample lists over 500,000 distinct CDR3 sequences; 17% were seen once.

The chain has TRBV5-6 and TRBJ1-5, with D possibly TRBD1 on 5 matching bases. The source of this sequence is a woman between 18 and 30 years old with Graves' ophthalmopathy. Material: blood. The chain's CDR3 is CASSGGLGGQPQHF. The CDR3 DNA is TGTGCCAGCAGCGGGGGTTTGGGCGGTCAGCCCCAGCATTTT.